Each of the 7 T cell receptor beta chains below was sequenced from the same sample in a study of CD8+CD57+ T cells in acquired aplastic anemia. Using genomic DNA as the template, TCR beta VDJ and CDR3 profiling was carried out. TCRdb re-called the reads with MiXCR, one entry per CDR3 protein. The sample records about 42,000 distinct CDR3 sequences, about 70% being singletons. The sample consisted of sorted CD4+, CD8+, or CD8+CD57+ T cells (not recorded which) from PBMCs. These receptors came from a human donor in good health, serving as a control.

This rearrangement joins TRBV24-1 to TRBJ2-5, with a tentative D call TRBD1 (6 bases). Trimming removed 0 bases at V and 2 bases at J, with 12 bases between. Germline V gene lookup returns CDR1 KGHDR and CDR2 SFDVKD. CDR3 length: 16 residues. For the CDR3, the DNA is TGTGCCACCAGTGATTTGACGGGACAAGGACAAGAGACCCAGTACTTC. Its protein is CATSDLTGQGQETQYF.

CDR3 loop: CASSEFGVYGYTF. CDR3 DNA sequence: TGTGCCAGCAGTGAATTCGGCGTCTATGGCTACACCTTC. V is TRBV25-1 and J is TRBJ1-2; D gene uncertain. Per germline, CDR1 MGHDK and CDR2 SYGVNS. V dropped 1 base and J dropped 4 bases, with 7 bases sitting between them. The CDR3 length is 13 residues.

The gene calls are TRBV25-1 and TRBJ1-1; 7 bases match TRBD1. This CDR3 has 16 residues. Germline V gene data show CDR1 as MGHDK and CDR2 as SYGVNS. Trimming at V came to 6 bases and at J to 2 bases, leaving 12 bases not matched to a gene. The CDR3 sequence is CASSETGLGTNTEAFF. In DNA form, the CDR3 reads TGTGCCAGCAGCGAGACAGGGTTAGGCACCAACACTGAAGCTTTCTTT.

Only a few counts were recorded for this clonotype. The chain has TRBV9 and TRBJ1-1; no clear D. Trimming removed 4 bases from V and 4 bases from J, with 8 bases in between. This CDR3 has 12 residues. Germline lookup yields CDR1 SGDLS and CDR2 YYNGEE. This CDR3 reads CASSKGSTEAFF. The CDR3 DNA follows: TGTGCCAGCAGCAAGGGTAGCACTGAAGCTTTCTTT.

The chain has TRBV29-1 and TRBJ2-5, with D possibly being TRBD1 or TRBD2 (5 bases each). Trimming pared 3 bases from V and 4 bases from J, leaving 18 bases between. In germline, CDR1 is SQVTM, CDR2 ANQGSEA. The CDR3 spans 15 residues. The CDR3 protein is CSVDAPGTWGETQYF. For the CDR3, the DNA is TGCAGCGTTGATGCCCCAGGGACCTGGGGAGAGACCCAGTACTTC.

This clonotype appeared many times. J is TRBJ2-7 and V is TRBV5-4; TRBD1 aligns across 8 bases. Germline-derived CDR1 and CDR2 are SGHNT and YYREEE (reference sequence). The CDR3 consists of 13 residues. Trimming took 7 bases from V and 2 from J; bases not matched to a gene: 5. CDR3 protein: CASGSGGPYEQYF. The CDR3 coding sequence is TGTGCCAGCGGCTCAGGGGGCCCCTACGAGCAGTACTTC.

The genes are TRBV7-2 and TRBJ2-3, with D perhaps matching TRBD2 (6 bases). Between the trimmed V and J ends, which lost 6 bases and 3 bases, there was a span of 13 bases. Germline CDR1 and CDR2: SGHTA and FQGNSA. The CDR3 spans 14 residues. CDR3 in amino acids: CASRLAGRTDTQYF. As DNA, the CDR3 is TGTGCCAGCAGGTTGGCGGGGAGGACAGATACGCAGTATTTT.